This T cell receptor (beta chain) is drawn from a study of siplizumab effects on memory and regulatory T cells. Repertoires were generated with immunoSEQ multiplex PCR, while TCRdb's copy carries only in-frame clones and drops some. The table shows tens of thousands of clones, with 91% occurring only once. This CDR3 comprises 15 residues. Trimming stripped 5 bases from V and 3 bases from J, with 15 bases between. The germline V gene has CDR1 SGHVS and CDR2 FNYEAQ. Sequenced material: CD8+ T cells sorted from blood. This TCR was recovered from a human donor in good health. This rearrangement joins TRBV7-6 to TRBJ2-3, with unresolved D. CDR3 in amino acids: CASSRDFGRTDTQYF. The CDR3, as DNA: TGTGCCAGCAGCCGTGACTTCGGAAGAACAGATACGCAGTATTTT.